Presented here are 18 T cell receptor beta chains from one specimen sequenced in a study of T-cell memory formation after mild COVID-19. TCRdb analysed the 5' RACE reads with MiXCR anew, one entry per CDR3 protein. This sample has a few hundred thousand distinct CDR3 sequences, with over 15% found just once. The specimen sequenced was PBMCs or a T cell subset sorted from them (not recorded which). The receptors shown here come from a man aged 18 to 30 who had mild COVID-19 (a few samples of this study predate the infection). Cell type and time point are not known.

CDR3 protein: CASSFGRTYEQYF. CDR3 bases: TGTGCCAGCAGTTTCGGGAGAACCTACGAGCAGTACTTC. This chain connects TRBV12-3 or TRBV12-4 to TRBJ2-7, with D maybe TRBD2 (6 bases). Trimming pared 3 bases from V and 2 bases from J, leaving 8 bases between. The CDR3 extends over 13 amino acids.

This clonotype occurred a few times. The V gene is TRBV24-1, the J gene TRBJ2-1; D could derive from TRBD1 or TRBD2 (5 bases each). The CDR3 extends over 10 amino acids. Trimming left V 9 bases short and J 9 bases short, with 8 bases between. CDR1 is KGHDR, CDR2 SFDVKD, per germline. CDR3 region: CATGGVEQFF. The CDR3 nucleotides read TGTGCCACCGGGGGTGTTGAGCAGTTCTTC.

V usage is TRBV27 and J usage is TRBJ2-7; D call uncertain. CDR3 length: 15 residues. Per germline, CDR1 MNHEY and CDR2 SMNVEV (reference sequence). V lost 6 bases to trimming and J lost 4 bases, with 19 bases between them. CDR3 in amino acids: CASSPRPGQVYEQYV. Written as DNA, the CDR3 is TGTGCCAGCAGCCCTAGGCCCGGGCAGGTGTACGAGCAGTACGTC.

The table lists this clonotype with many counts. The J gene is TRBJ2-1, the V gene TRBV7-2; D is perhaps TRBD1 (5 bases). The germline gives CDR1 SGHTA, CDR2 FQGNSA. The CDR3 totals 13 residues. Trimming pared 4 bases from V and 8 bases from J, leaving 12 bases between. In nucleotides, the CDR3 is TGTGCCAGCAGCTCAGCAGGGCACCATGAGCAGTTCTTC. Encoded protein: CASSSAGHHEQFF.

The CDR3 bases are TGTGCCAGCATCCCCGGGAACACTGAAGCTTTCTTT. This translates into CASIPGNTEAFF. The chain uses TRBV7-2 and TRBJ1-1; D is ambiguous. This CDR3 is 12 amino acids long. Trimming shortened V by 7 bases and J by 1 base, and 7 bases separated the two germline ends. Germline CDR1 SGHTA, CDR2 FQGNSA.

The V gene is TRBV20-1, the J gene TRBJ2-5; possibly TRBD1 or TRBD2 for D (5 bases each). Trimming took off 3 bases at V and 2 bases at J, with 13 bases between the two ends. Germline V gives CDR1 DFQATT, CDR2 SNEGSKA (reference sequence). This CDR3 region has 14 residues. The CDR3 DNA sequence: TGCAGTGCTAGGAGGTCGGGGCCACAAGAGACCCAGTACTTC. It yields the protein CSARRSGPQETQYF.

The chain has TRBV28 and TRBJ1-1, with D possibly matching TRBD1 (6 bases). V was trimmed by 8 bases and J by 5 bases, leaving 12 bases between them. Germline-derived CDR1 and CDR2 are MDHEN and SYDVKM. CDR3 length: 12 amino acids. CDR3 bases: TGTGCCAGCTTAATGACAGGAACTGAAGCTTTCTTT. Translation: CASLMTGTEAFF.

The V gene is TRBV20-1, the J gene TRBJ2-1; D is possibly TRBD1 or TRBD2 (6 bases each). The CDR3 runs 13 residues. Germline CDR1 is DFQATT and CDR2 is SNEGSKA (reference sequence). The CDR3 region is CSRGGRLIYEQFF. The CDR3 nucleotides are TGCAGCCGTGGGGGGCGCTTAATCTATGAGCAGTTCTTC.

This clonotype was counted between two and nine times. V is TRBV10-3 and J is TRBJ2-3; 8 positions match TRBD2. The CDR3 spans 15 residues. J was trimmed by 4 bases and V by 6 bases; bases with no gene match: 9. The germline CDR1 and CDR2 sequences are ENHRY and SYGVKD. DNA of the CDR3: TGTGCCATCAGCGCCGGGACTAGTAGGGCAGATACGCAGTATTTT. The encoded protein is CAISAGTSRADTQYF.

The rearrangement links TRBV28 to TRBJ2-3, with D possibly matching TRBD1 (6 bases). Germline-derived CDR1 and CDR2 are MDHEN and SYDVKM. This CDR3 has 15 residues. Trimming took off 6 bases at V and 1 base at J, with 14 bases between the two ends. CDR3 sequence (DNA): TGTGCCAGCAGCCCGTGGACAGTCCGCACAGATACGCAGTATTTT. Translation gives CASSPWTVRTDTQYF.

This clonotype has just a few counts. The chain links TRBV6-4 to TRBJ2-3, with a weak D call TRBD1 (5 bases). Trimming pared 4 bases from V and 3 bases from J, leaving 11 bases between. The V gene's germline CDR1 is MRHNA and CDR2 SNTAGT. This CDR3 is 14 amino acids long. The CDR3 DNA follows: TGTGCCAGCAGTGCTCAGGGTCGGACAGATACGCAGTATTTT. This gives the protein CASSAQGRTDTQYF.

V gene TRBV6-5 combines with J gene TRBJ2-3; D unresolved. CDR3 length: 14 residues. V gave up 4 bases and J gave up 7 bases, with 15 bases separating them. CDR1 is MNHEY, CDR2 SVGAGI, per germline. The DNA of the CDR3 is TGTGCCAGCAGTTCTCTCTTGGACGGAAATACGCAGTATTTT. It translates to CASSSLLDGNTQYF.

This chain connects TRBV19 to TRBJ2-5; perhaps D is TRBD1 or TRBD2 (5 bases each). The V end lost 6 bases, the J end lost 2 bases, and 13 bases lay between the germline ends. From germline, CDR1 is LNHDA and CDR2 SQIVND (reference sequence). The CDR3 sequence is 14 residues long. The chain's CDR3 is CASSPQGRQETQYF. The CDR3 region has the DNA TGTGCCAGTAGCCCGCAGGGACGACAAGAGACCCAGTACTTC.

The chain uses TRBV7-9 and TRBJ1-1; D is ambiguous. Per the germline V gene, CDR1 is SEHNR and CDR2 is FQNEAQ (reference sequence). The germline V and J ends were trimmed by 4 bases and 4 bases, with 7 bases remaining between them. This CDR3 region has 12 residues. The CDR3 DNA reads TGTGCCAGCAGCTCGGGTGTCACTGAAGCTTTCTTT. Translating gives CASSSGVTEAFF.

As concerns this clonotype: Germline is not matched at one junction end, which may reflect a read error. The rearrangement links TRBV7-8 to TRBJ1-1, with D possibly TRBD1 on 5 matching bases. CDR3 length equals 14 residues. Germline V gene data show CDR1 as SGHVS and CDR2 as FQNEAQ. In DNA form, the CDR3 reads TGTGCCAGCAGATTAGGACAACTGAACACTGAAGCTTTCTTT. It is translated as CASRLGQLNTEAFF.

The V call is TRBV4-1, the J call TRBJ1-2; the match to TRBD1 covers 7 bases. Germline CDR1 reads MGHRA; CDR2 reads YSYEKL. CDR3 size: 16 residues. V lost 1 base, J lost 3 bases, and 8 bases stayed unmatched. The CDR3 reads CASSQGSSGGDYGYTF. The CDR3, as DNA: TGCGCCAGCAGCCAAGGGTCGTCAGGGGGTGACTATGGCTACACCTTC.

This clonotype was seen only a few times. The chain has TRBV2 and TRBJ2-3; 9 nucleotides align to TRBD1. The CDR3 spans 17 residues. The trim removed 6 bases at V and 5 bases at J, leaving 15 bases unmatched. Per the germline V gene, CDR1 is SNHLY and CDR2 is FYNNEI. CDR3 bases: TGTGCCAGCAGCGCACTTGGGACAGGGAGCACAGGAGATACGCAGTATTTT. It is translated as CASSALGTGSTGDTQYF.

The CDR3 protein is CASSLAFSPLNTEAFF. In DNA form, the CDR3 reads TGCGCCAGCAGCTTGGCTTTCTCCCCCTTGAACACTGAAGCTTTCTTT. This chain links TRBV5-1 with TRBJ1-1; D remains unclear. CDR3 length: 16 residues. V shed 0 bases and J shed 0 bases, with 12 bases lying between them. Germline assignment: CDR1 SGHRS and CDR2 YFSETQ.